This T cell receptor beta chain derives from a study of blood T cell repertoires in COVID-19. Trimming removed 1 base at V and 7 bases at J, with 13 bases between. Germline V gene data show CDR1 as SNHLY and CDR2 as FYNNEI. This CDR3 spans 14 amino acids. The data were produced by immunoSEQ multiplex PCR, yet TCRdb's version contains in-frame clones alone and is incomplete. Of 160,000 or so clones listed, roughly 87% are singletons. This clonotype was sampled from a human donor with acute COVID-19. The donor label of this sample is uncertain. J is TRBJ2-5 and V is TRBV2, with TRBD2 as a possible D gene (5 bases). Material: PBMCs or T cells enriched from blood (not recorded which). DNA of the CDR3: TGTGCCAGCAGTGAAGGTCCGGACTTCGGGACCCAGTACTTC. It translates to CASSEGPDFGTQYF. Full variable domain (rest looked up from reference TRBV2 and TRBJ2-5): EPEVTQTPSHQVTQMGQEVILRCVPISNHLYFYWYRQILGQKVEFLVSFYNNEISEKSEIFDDQFSVERPDGSNFTLKIRSTKLEDSAMYFCASSEGPDFGTQYFGPGTRLLVL.